This T cell receptor beta chain was captured in a study of CD8 T cells in ankylosing spondylitis. Overall study findings and caveats: Reports of some motif variants in reactive arthritis synovial fluid and blood predate this one.

The sample holds many counts of this clonotype. Antigen unknown. The germline gives CDR1 SGHKS, CDR2 YYEKEE (reference sequence). Trimming left V 4 bases short and J 0 bases short, with 14 bases between. The CDR3 covers 15 residues. TCRdb reprocessed the 5' RACE reads via MiXCR and lists one record per CDR3 protein. The table has roughly 230,000 distinct CDR3 sequences, over 15% seen once. The specimen sequenced was blood, either unsorted or a sorted T cell fraction (not recorded which). The V call is TRBV5-5, the J call TRBJ2-7; D might be TRBD1 (5 bases). The receptor was derived from a male donor with ankylosing spondylitis or in good health (not recorded which). The CDR3 here is CASSLLNRNSYEQYF. For the CDR3, the DNA is TGTGCCAGCAGCCTACTAAACAGGAACTCCTACGAGCAGTACTTC.